These 27 T cell receptor beta chains share one sample of origin, sequenced in a study of neurological immune-mediated disorders. TCRdb processed the 5' RACE reads anew with MiXCR; each CDR3 protein has one entry. The sample contains tens of thousands of distinct CDR3 sequences, approximately 10% of which appear only once. The specimen was PBMCs. The receptor set was obtained from a woman in her twenties or thirties with HTLV-1-associated myelopathy (HAM/TSP).

This clonotype has at least ten counts. The chain combines TRBV12-3 or TRBV12-4 with TRBJ1-3, with D unclear. V dropped 6 bases and J dropped 7 bases, with 19 bases sitting between them. There are 15 residues in the CDR3. CDR3: CASRPTLGDQNTIYF. Here the CDR3 DNA reads TGTGCCAGCAGACCAACTCTTGGGGATCAGAACACCATATATTTT.

Note on this clonotype: The conserved phenylalanine or tryptophan normally closing the CDR3 is absent here, so this likely arose from a read error. The DNA is omitted, as the CDR3 cannot be located on it reliably, and the CDR3 follows TCRdb's listing. The chain links TRBV7-3 to TRBJ1-2; the table calls TRBD1, which could not be checked here. Germline V gene sequence: CDR1 SGHTA, CDR2 FQGTGA. The CDR3 numbers 13 amino acids, ends counted. CDR3 sequence: CASSLSGGYGHTV.

A few counts support this clonotype. This chain links TRBV20-1 with TRBJ1-5; D not resolved. Deletions cut 1 base from V and 0 bases from J, with 10 bases between. The CDR3 has 15 amino acids. Germline-derived CDR1 and CDR2 are DFQATT and SNEGSKA (reference sequence). The CDR3 sequence: CSARAGGFSNQPQHF. CDR3 nucleotides: TGCAGTGCTAGAGCTGGCGGCTTTAGCAATCAGCCCCAGCATTTT.

In its sample, this clonotype was seen many times. CDR3: CASSTTSGGASQYF. CDR3 nucleotide sequence: TGTGCCAGCAGCACGACTAGCGGGGGGGCCTCACAGTATTTT. V and J are TRBV7-9 and TRBJ2-3, with 14 bases fitting TRBD2. Germline loops: CDR1 SEHNR, CDR2 FQNEAQ (reference sequence). There are 14 residues in the CDR3. The trim removed 5 bases at V and 12 bases at J, leaving 7 bases unmatched.

This clonotype was recorded many times. The V and J genes are TRBV12-3 or TRBV12-4 and TRBJ2-7; D possibly corresponds to TRBD1 (6 bases). The CDR3 has 14 amino acids. Trimming shortened V by 4 bases and J by 1 base, and 11 bases separated the two germline ends. CDR3 DNA sequence: TGTGCCAGCAGTTCGGCCAGGGGTTCCTACGAGCAGTACTTC. This encodes CASSSARGSYEQYF.

This clonotype was seen many times. V is TRBV5-1 and J is TRBJ2-2; 9 bases fit TRBD2. The CDR3 sequence is 16 residues long. Germline assignment: CDR1 SGHRS and CDR2 YFSETQ. Trimming cost V 0 bases and J 7 bases; bases outside gene matches: 7. The CDR3, as DNA: TGCGCCAGCAGCTTGGATCTAGCGGGGAATCACGGGGAGCTGTTTTTT. It specifies CASSLDLAGNHGELFF.

The chain couples TRBV20-1 to TRBJ2-1; TRBD2 agrees at 11 bases. Per the germline V gene, CDR1 is DFQATT and CDR2 is SNEGSKA (reference sequence). The CDR3 has 14 residues. With V trimmed by 6 bases and J by 4 bases, 5 bases remained unmatched. The CDR3 spells CSARLAGLYNEQFF. CDR3 DNA: TGCAGTGCAAGACTAGCGGGGCTTTACAATGAGCAGTTCTTC.

This clonotype was detected ten times or more. This sequence joins TRBV29-1 and TRBJ2-7; 11 bases fit TRBD2. V trimming: 5 bases; J trimming: 1 base; junction bases outside the gene matches: 7. The CDR3 totals 15 residues. CDR1 is SQVTM, CDR2 ANQGSEA, per germline. The CDR3 nucleotides are TGCAGCGTTCGAACAACTAGCGGGGGTTCCTACGAGCAGTACTTC. This codes for CSVRTTSGGSYEQYF.

This clonotype was recorded at least ten times. V and J are TRBV15 and TRBJ2-1; D uncertain. Germline assignment: CDR1 LNHNV and CDR2 YYDKDF (reference sequence). The CDR3 loop spans 13 amino acids. V was shortened by 0 bases and J by 16 bases, with 16 bases between the two germline ends. In nucleotides, the CDR3 is TGTGCCACCAGCAGAGATCAGGCAACGCCCAACTTCTTC. It codes for CATSRDQATPNFF.

This sequence joins TRBV7-2 and TRBJ2-3; D gene unclear. The length of the CDR3 is 12 residues. Germline assignment: CDR1 SGHTA and CDR2 FQGNSA. The V gene lost 1 base and the J gene lost 15 bases, with 14 bases spanning the gap. The CDR3: CASSLVTDTHYF. The CDR3 DNA reads as TGTGCCAGCAGCTTAGTCACAGATACTCATTATTTT.

This clonotype was seen many times. The V gene is TRBV12-3 or TRBV12-4, the J gene TRBJ2-3; TRBD1 matches at 11 bases. The V and J ends lost 5 bases and 2 bases, in that order; junction bases with no gene match: 12. The CDR3 runs 18 residues. The CDR3 sequence is CASSEGQGAEHFTDTQYF. CDR3 sequence (DNA): TGTGCCAGCAGTGAAGGACAGGGGGCGGAACATTTCACAGATACGCAGTATTTT.

The V call is TRBV28, the J call TRBJ2-7; no firm D call. CDR1 is MDHEN and CDR2 is SYDVKM in the germline V gene. The CDR3 runs 15 residues. Trimming took off 6 bases at V and 3 bases at J, with 18 bases between the two ends. The CDR3 DNA is TGTGCCAGCAGCCCTTCTGGTGTATCCAACTACGAGCAGTACTTC. This translates into CASSPSGVSNYEQYF.

This clonotype was picked up many times. This chain uses TRBV7-2 with TRBJ2-7, with 11 bases aligning to TRBD2. Germline CDR1 reads SGHTA; CDR2 reads FQGNSA. The CDR3 loop spans 16 amino acids. V lost 5 bases, J lost 6 bases, and 12 bases stayed unmatched. CDR3 sequence: CASSRRLAGPFREQYF. In nucleotides, the CDR3 is TGTGCCAGCAGCCGACGACTAGCGGGGCCTTTTCGCGAGCAGTACTTC.

This chain links TRBV3-1 with TRBJ2-1; 11 bases align to TRBD1. The V gene's germline CDR1 is LGHDT and CDR2 YNNKEL (reference sequence). V lost 0 bases and J lost 7; bases outside the gene matches: 8. CDR3 size: 17 residues. This CDR3 is CASSQDPRGQGANEQFF. The CDR3 bases are TGTGCCAGCAGCCAAGACCCAAGAGGACAGGGGGCAAATGAGCAGTTCTTC.

Many counts were recorded for this clonotype. The gene calls are TRBV5-6 and TRBJ1-1; a possible D gene is TRBD1 (6 bases). This CDR3 comprises 15 residues. The V gene's germline CDR1 is SGHDT and CDR2 YYEEEE. V was pared by 1 base and J by 3 bases, with 13 bases between. The CDR3, as DNA: TGTGCCAGCAGCTTGACAGGGAGGGTTGACACTGAAGCTTTCTTT. Its protein product is CASSLTGRVDTEAFF.

This clonotype has a count of ten or more. This rearrangement joins TRBV7-6 to TRBJ1-2; 7 nucleotides match TRBD1. The ends lost 5 bases at V and 2 bases at J; junction bases unmatched: 5. The CDR3 extends over 14 amino acids. CDR1 is SGHVS and CDR2 is FNYEAQ in the germline V gene. CDR3 in amino acids: CASSALQGNYGYTF. For the CDR3, the DNA is TGTGCCAGCAGCGCATTACAGGGGAACTATGGCTACACCTTC.

This clonotype was found many times. The rearrangement joins TRBV5-1 to TRBJ2-3, with unresolved D. The V gene lost 0 bases and the J gene lost 4 bases, with 12 bases spanning the gap. CDR1 and CDR2 (germline): SGHRS, YFSETQ. This CDR3 comprises 15 residues. Here the CDR3 DNA reads TGCGCCAGCAGCTTGGGTTTGGTTGGAGCAGATACGCAGTATTTT. Protein product: CASSLGLVGADTQYF. The entire variable domain, with the rest obtained from reference TRBV5-1 and TRBJ2-3, is as follows: KAGVTQTPRYLIKTRGQQVTLSCSPISGHRSVSWYQQTPGQGLQFLFEYFSETQRNKGNFPGRFSGRQFSNSRSEMNVSTLELGDSALYLCASSLGLVGADTQYFGPGTRLTVL.

This clonotype was picked up many times. The rearrangement links TRBV5-1 to TRBJ2-7, with 14 bases identical to TRBD2. V dropped 4 bases and J dropped 6; count of bases not matched to a gene: 6. Looked up from germline, CDR1 is SGHRS and CDR2 is YFSETQ. CDR3 size: 15 residues. Here the CDR3 DNA reads TGCGCCAGCAGCGCGGGGACTAGCGGGGGAGGCGAGCAGTACTTC. Residues: CASSAGTSGGGEQYF. The entire variable domain, with the rest obtained from reference TRBV5-1 and TRBJ2-7, is as follows: KAGVTQTPRYLIKTRGQQVTLSCSPISGHRSVSWYQQTPGQGLQFLFEYFSETQRNKGNFPGRFSGRQFSNSRSEMNVSTLELGDSALYLCASSAGTSGGGEQYFGPGTRLTVT.

This clonotype was seen repeatedly, ten times or more. The chain uses TRBV20-1 and TRBJ1-5, with D unresolved. In germline, CDR1 is DFQATT, CDR2 SNEGSKA (reference sequence). The CDR3 is 12 residues long. Trimming shortened V by 5 bases and J by 3 bases, and 8 bases separated the two germline ends. CDR3 DNA: TGCAGTGCTTCAGCATTCAATCAGCCCCAGCATTTT. As protein: CSASAFNQPQHF.

This clonotype was observed many times. The rearrangement joins TRBV20-1 to TRBJ2-1, with 9 nucleotides matching TRBD2. The trim removed 3 bases at V and 8 bases at J, leaving 8 bases unmatched. The length of the CDR3 is 14 residues. Per germline, CDR1 DFQATT and CDR2 SNEGSKA (reference sequence). CDR3 in amino acids: CSASRAGGYDEQFF. In DNA form, the CDR3 reads TGCAGTGCTAGTCGCGCGGGGGGGTACGATGAGCAGTTCTTC.

This clonotype was seen at least ten times. The chain links TRBV11-2 to TRBJ2-1; 16 bases map to TRBD2. From germline, CDR1 is SGHAT and CDR2 FQNNGV. The CDR3 loop spans 14 amino acids. Unmatched junction bases numbered 2, after V lost 3 bases and J lost 12 bases. The CDR3 DNA is TGTGCCAGCAGCTTGGGACTAGCGGGGGGGCGGCAGTTCTTC. It encodes CASSLGLAGGRQFF. Using reference TRBV11-2 and TRBJ2-1 for the parts outside the CDR3, the full variable domain is EAGVAQSPRYKIIEKRQSVAFWCNPISGHATLYWYQQILGQGPKLLIQFQNNGVVDDSQLPKDRFSAERLKGVDSTLKIQPAKLEDSAVYLCASSLGLAGGRQFFGPGTRLTVL.

There are many counts of this clonotype. The chain uses TRBV10-3 and TRBJ1-6; D is uncertain. The germline V gene encodes CDR1 ENHRY and CDR2 SYGVKD. The CDR3 is 16 amino acids. V lost 5 bases and J 7 bases, leaving 18 bases between the germline ends. The DNA of the CDR3 is TGTGCCATCAGTCCACGAGGAGCAGGTTTGAATTCACCCCTCCACTTT. It translates to CAISPRGAGLNSPLHF.

This clonotype came up many times. V is TRBV24-1 and J is TRBJ2-1; 9 positions agree with TRBD2. The CDR3 totals 16 residues. Germline CDR1 is KGHDR and CDR2 is SFDVKD. The V segment lost 0 bases and the J segment 4 bases; nucleotides outside the gene matches: 3. The CDR3 coding sequence is TGTGCCACCAGTGATTTGCCCAGCGGGGGGTACAATGAGCAGTTCTTC. Protein sequence: CATSDLPSGGYNEQFF.

This clonotype appeared many times. The genes are TRBV18 and TRBJ1-2, with D uncertain. With 3 bases removed from V and 6 bases from J, the gap between germline ends came to 14 bases. The germline V gene encodes CDR1 KGHSH and CDR2 LQKENI. The CDR3 length is 14 residues. In nucleotides, the CDR3 is TGTGCCAGCTCACCGCAATTCGCGGGAAATGGCTACACCTTC. Its translation: CASSPQFAGNGYTF. The entire variable domain, with the rest obtained from reference TRBV18 and TRBJ1-2, is as follows: NAGVMQNPRHLVRRRGQEARLRCSPMKGHSHVYWYRQLPEEGLKFMVYLQKENIIDESGMPKERFSAEFPKEGPSILRIQQVVRGDSAAYFCASSPQFAGNGYTFGSGTRLTVV.

The sample holds many counts of this clonotype. This chain uses TRBV6-6 with TRBJ1-1; 9 positions agree with TRBD1. The V gene end was trimmed by 1 base and the J gene end by 1 base; junction bases not matched to a gene: 1. Looked up from germline, CDR1 is MNHNY and CDR2 is SVGAGI (reference sequence). This CDR3 is 15 amino acids long. CDR3 region: CASSYLGQGNTEAFF. In nucleotides, the CDR3 is TGTGCCAGCAGTTACTTGGGACAGGGGAACACTGAAGCTTTCTTT.

This clonotype came up many times. The gene calls are TRBV5-1 and TRBJ2-1; TRBD1 is a possible D gene (6 bases). The CDR3 extends over 15 amino acids. The germline gives CDR1 SGHRS, CDR2 YFSETQ. V was pared by 5 bases and J by 8 bases, with 20 bases between. CDR3 bases: TGCGCCAGCAGACCTCTCCTCATTCCAGGGGATGAGCAGTTCTTC. This encodes CASRPLLIPGDEQFF.

This clonotype was observed at least ten times. The chain combines TRBV6-2 or TRBV6-3 with TRBJ1-1, with D possibly TRBD1 on 6 matching bases. This CDR3 comprises 12 residues. Per the germline V gene, CDR1 is MNHEY and CDR2 is SVGEGT. V gave up 6 bases and J gave up 5 bases, with 10 bases separating them. As DNA, the CDR3 is TGTGCCAGCAGCTACAGGGTGACTGAAGCTTTCTTT. It yields the protein CASSYRVTEAFF.